This entry features one T cell receptor (beta chain) sequence. This clonotype came up once. Its antigen is not yet known. No much larger clone is present one base from it, and per-base qualities are unavailable. To demonstrate the VDJtools post-analysis software, the study profiled TCR beta repertoires from the peripheral blood of 13 young patients with multiple sclerosis. The patients with multiple sclerosis were children and adolescents between roughly 6 and 15 years of age. This entry belongs to a study of post-analysis software for immune sequencing data (dated by TCRdb to 2015 to 2017). In terms of the full investigation: Recorded disease courses included relapsing-remitting, secondary progressive and progressive-relapsing multiple sclerosis, with some patients lacking subtype annotation. The patient repertoires were compared against 11 previously published healthy control repertoires obtained from donors aged about 6 to 25 years. A subset of samples was prepared in parallel using single-end sample barcoding, then pooled and co-amplified after Illumina adapter ligation. Results and caveats for the whole study, not just this receptor: Direct clustering with F measure showed strong co-clustering of samples prepared in the same batch, prompting a batch-effect correction. Significantly lower normalized Chao1 diversity was found in multiple sclerosis patients than in controls, suggesting substantial peripheral T-cell clonal expansion. The multiple sclerosis patient group was slightly younger than the control group. About five TRBV segments, including TRBV5-6, TRBV5-1 and TRBV20-1, were significantly more frequent in patients than controls.

Counted from cysteine to phenylalanine, this CDR3 has 15 amino acids. The DNA shown is the 45-base CDR3, in frame from base 1. Trimming costs V 3 bases and J 5 bases, and their ends lie 14 bases apart. As encoded in the germline V gene, CDR1 is SGHVS while CDR2 is FQNEAQ. Libraries were built with PCR. The listed sequencing device is Illumina HiSeq 2500. To reduce PCR and sequencing biases, unique molecular identifiers were built into the TCR beta cDNA libraries. Some 500,000 cDNA molecules were obtained per 1 to 10 million input T cells, so each molecule approximated one T cell. The patient libraries were prepared and sequenced using the same protocol as the earlier healthy control dataset. Within a given batch, samples were prepared together, multiplexed and sequenced on the same HiSeq lane. Per the original workflow: MIGEC handled the raw barcoded reads, throwing out single-read molecular identifier groups before consensus assembly and CDR3 extraction. Clonotype tables were post-analysed with VDJtools, normalizing diversity by down-sampling all datasets to the smallest sample size. To correct batch-related cross-sample contamination, repertoire overlap clustering matched CDR3 amino acid sequences but not nucleotide sequences. TCRdb redid the processing of the public reads, applying fastp at Q25 and MiXCR, and retained in-frame beta chains. Rows are combined by CDR3 protein, so each entry shows the most common genes and DNA. TCRdb, rather than the study authors, made the V and J calls. The sample yields roughly 800,000 distinct CDR3 sequences; 25% to 30% were counted once. The top ten hold about 0.5% of the sample.

The chain is made from TRBV7-8 and TRBJ1-5; TRBD1 is a possible D gene, resting on 5 matching bases. This TCR came from a girl aged 10 to 17 with multiple sclerosis. The sample was blood. The DNA reads as follows: TGTGCCAGCAGCTTGGGGTGGGGCAGGGATCAGCCCCAGCATTTT. The translation is CASSLGWGRDQPQHF.